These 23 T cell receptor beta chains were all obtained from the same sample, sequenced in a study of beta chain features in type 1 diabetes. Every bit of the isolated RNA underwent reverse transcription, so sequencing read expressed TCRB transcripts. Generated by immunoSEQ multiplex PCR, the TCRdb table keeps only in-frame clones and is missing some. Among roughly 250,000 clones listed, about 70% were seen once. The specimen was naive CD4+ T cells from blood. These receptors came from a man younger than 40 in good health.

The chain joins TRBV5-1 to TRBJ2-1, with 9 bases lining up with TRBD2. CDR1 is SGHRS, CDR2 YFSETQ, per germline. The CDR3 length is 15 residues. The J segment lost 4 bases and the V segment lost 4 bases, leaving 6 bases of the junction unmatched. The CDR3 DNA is TGCGCCAGCAGCAGACCTAGCGGGACTTACAATGAGCAGTTCTTC. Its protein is CASSRPSGTYNEQFF.

CDR3 protein: CSVGSNTEAFF. In DNA form, the CDR3 reads TGCAGCGTTGGGAGCAACACTGAAGCTTTCTTT. The chain recombines TRBV29-1 with TRBJ1-1, with D unresolved. The CDR3 extends over 11 amino acids. CDR1 and CDR2 (germline): SQVTM, ANQGSEA. Trimming pared 4 bases from V and 2 bases from J, leaving 5 bases between. The variable domain in full, with the rest retrieved from reference TRBV29-1 and TRBJ1-1, is SAVISQKPSRDICQRGTSLTIQCQVDSQVTMMFWYRQQPGQSLTLIATANQGSEATYESGFVIDKFPISRPNLTFSTLTVSNMSPEDSSIYLCSVGSNTEAFFGQGTRLTVV.

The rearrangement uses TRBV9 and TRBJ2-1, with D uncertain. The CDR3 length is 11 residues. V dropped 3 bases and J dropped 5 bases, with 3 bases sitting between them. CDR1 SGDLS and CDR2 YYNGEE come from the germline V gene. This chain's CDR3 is CASSGDNEQFF. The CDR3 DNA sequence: TGTGCCAGCAGCGGAGACAATGAGCAGTTCTTC.

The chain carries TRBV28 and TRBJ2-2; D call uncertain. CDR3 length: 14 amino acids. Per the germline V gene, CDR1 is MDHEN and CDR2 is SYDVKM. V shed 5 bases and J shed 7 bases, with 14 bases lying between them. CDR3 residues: CASSPYDWIGELFF. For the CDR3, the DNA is TGTGCCAGCAGTCCTTATGACTGGATCGGGGAGCTGTTTTTT.

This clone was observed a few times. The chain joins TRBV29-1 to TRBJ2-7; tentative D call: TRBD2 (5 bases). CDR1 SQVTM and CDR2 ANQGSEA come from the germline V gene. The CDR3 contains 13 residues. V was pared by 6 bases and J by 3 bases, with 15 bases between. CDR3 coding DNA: TGCAGCGTCAACCGGGGATCCGGCTACGAGCAGTACTTC. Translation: CSVNRGSGYEQYF.

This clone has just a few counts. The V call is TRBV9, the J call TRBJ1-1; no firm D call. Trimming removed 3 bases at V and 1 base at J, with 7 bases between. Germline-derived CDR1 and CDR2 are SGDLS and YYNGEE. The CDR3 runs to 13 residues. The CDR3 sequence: CASSEGSNTEAFF. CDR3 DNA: TGTGCCAGCAGCGAGGGCTCGAACACTGAAGCTTTCTTT.

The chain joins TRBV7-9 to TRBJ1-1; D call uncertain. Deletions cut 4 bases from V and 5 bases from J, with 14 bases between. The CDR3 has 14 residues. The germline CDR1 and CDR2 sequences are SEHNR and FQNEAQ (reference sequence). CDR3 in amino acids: CASSSPPGTTEAFF. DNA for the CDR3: TGTGCCAGCAGCTCCCCTCCGGGAACAACTGAAGCTTTCTTT.

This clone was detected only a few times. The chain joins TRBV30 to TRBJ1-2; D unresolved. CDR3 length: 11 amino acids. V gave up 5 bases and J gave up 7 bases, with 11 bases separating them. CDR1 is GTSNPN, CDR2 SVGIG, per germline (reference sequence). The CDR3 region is CAWSPISGYTF. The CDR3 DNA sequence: TGTGCCTGGTCGCCTATATCTGGCTACACCTTC.

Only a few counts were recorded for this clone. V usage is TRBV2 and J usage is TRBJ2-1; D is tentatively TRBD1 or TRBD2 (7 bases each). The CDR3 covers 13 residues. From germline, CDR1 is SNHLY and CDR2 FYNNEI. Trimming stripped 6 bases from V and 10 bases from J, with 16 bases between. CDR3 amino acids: CASRTDREGEQFF. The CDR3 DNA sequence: TGTGCCAGCAGAACTGACAGGGAGGGCGAGCAGTTCTTC.

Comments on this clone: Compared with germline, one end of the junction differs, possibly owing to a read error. Here the CDR3 DNA reads TGTGCCCGGAGCCGGGACAGGAATAACTATGGCTACACCTTC. Encoded protein: CARSRDRNNYGYTF. The J gene is TRBJ1-2, the V gene TRBV30; 8 nucleotides line up with TRBD1. This CDR3 region has 14 residues. Per germline, CDR1 GTSNPN and CDR2 SVGIG (reference sequence).

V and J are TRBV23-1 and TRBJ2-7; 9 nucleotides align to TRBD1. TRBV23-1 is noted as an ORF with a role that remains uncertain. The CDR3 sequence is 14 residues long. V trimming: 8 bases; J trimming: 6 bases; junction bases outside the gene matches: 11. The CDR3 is CASPRTGDSGEQYF. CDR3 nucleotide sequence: TGCGCCAGCCCCCGGACAGGGGATTCCGGCGAGCAGTACTTC.

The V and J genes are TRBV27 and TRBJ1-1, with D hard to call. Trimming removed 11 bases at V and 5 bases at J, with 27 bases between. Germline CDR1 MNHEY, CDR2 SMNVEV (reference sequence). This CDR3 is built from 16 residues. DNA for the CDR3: TGTGCCGTCTCACCGAAACTCGGGGTCGGGAAGACTGAAGCTTTCTTT. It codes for CAVSPKLGVGKTEAFF.

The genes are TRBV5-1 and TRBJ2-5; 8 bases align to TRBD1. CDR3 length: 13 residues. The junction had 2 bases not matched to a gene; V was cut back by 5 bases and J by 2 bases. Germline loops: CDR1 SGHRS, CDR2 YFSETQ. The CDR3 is CASRRDRQETQYF. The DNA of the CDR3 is TGCGCCAGCAGAAGGGACAGGCAAGAGACCCAGTACTTC.

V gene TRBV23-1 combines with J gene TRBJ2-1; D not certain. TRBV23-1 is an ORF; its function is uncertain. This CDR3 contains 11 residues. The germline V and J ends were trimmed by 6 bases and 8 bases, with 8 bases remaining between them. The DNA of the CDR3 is TGCGCCAGCAGGCGCAAGGATGAGCAGTTCTTC. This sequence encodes CASRRKDEQFF.

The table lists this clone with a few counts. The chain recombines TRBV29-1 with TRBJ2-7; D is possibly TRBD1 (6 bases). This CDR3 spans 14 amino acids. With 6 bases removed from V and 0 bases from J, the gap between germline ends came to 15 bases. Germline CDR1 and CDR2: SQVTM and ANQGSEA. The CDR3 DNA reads TGCAGCGTGGGGGACACCGCGAGCTCCTACGAGCAGTACTTC. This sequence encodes CSVGDTASSYEQYF.

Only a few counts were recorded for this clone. CDR3 DNA: TGTGCCTGGAGTGAAAAGGGACAGGGTTCCTACAATGAGCAGTTCTTC. Translating gives CAWSEKGQGSYNEQFF. The chain recombines TRBV30 with TRBJ2-1; 9 nucleotides match TRBD1. The germline gives CDR1 GTSNPN, CDR2 SVGIG (reference sequence). Trimming cost V 1 base and J 1 base; bases outside gene matches: 5. The CDR3 runs to 16 residues.

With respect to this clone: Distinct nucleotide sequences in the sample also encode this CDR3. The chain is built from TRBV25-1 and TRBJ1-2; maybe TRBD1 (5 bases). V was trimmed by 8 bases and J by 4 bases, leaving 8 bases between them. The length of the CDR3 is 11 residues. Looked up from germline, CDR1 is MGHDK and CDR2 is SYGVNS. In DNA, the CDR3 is TGTGCCAGCCGGGACTTCTATGGCTACACCTTC. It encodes CASRDFYGYTF.

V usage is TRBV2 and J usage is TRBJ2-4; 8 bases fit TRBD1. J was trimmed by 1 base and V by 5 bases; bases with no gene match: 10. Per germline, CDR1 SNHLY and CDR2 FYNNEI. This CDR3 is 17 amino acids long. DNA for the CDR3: TGTGCCAGCAGTCCTACAGGGGGAAAGGGGGCCAAAAACATTCAGTACTTC. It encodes CASSPTGGKGAKNIQYF.

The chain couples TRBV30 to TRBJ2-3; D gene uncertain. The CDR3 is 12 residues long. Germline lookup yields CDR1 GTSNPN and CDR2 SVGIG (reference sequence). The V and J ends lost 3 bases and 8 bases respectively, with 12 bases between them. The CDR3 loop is CAWRADQSTQYF. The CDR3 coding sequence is TGTGCCTGGAGGGCTGACCAGAGTACGCAGTATTTT. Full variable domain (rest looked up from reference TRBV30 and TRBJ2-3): SQTIHQWPATLVQPVGSPLSLECTVEGTSNPNLYWYRQAAGRGLQLLFYSVGIGQISSEVPQNLSASRPQDRQFILSSKKLLLSDSGFYLCAWRADQSTQYFGPGTRLTVL.

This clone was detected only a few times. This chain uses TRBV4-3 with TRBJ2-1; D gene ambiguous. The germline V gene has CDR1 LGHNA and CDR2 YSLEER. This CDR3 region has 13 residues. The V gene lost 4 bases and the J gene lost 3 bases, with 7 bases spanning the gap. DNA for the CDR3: TGCGCCAGCAGCCCTGGGGACTACAATGAGCAGTTCTTC. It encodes CASSPGDYNEQFF.

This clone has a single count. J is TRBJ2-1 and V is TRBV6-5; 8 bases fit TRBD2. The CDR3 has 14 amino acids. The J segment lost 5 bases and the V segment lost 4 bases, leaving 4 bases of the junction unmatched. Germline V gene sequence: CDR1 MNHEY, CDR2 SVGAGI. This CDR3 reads CASSWVAGNNEQFF. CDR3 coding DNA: TGTGCCAGCAGTTGGGTAGCGGGGAACAATGAGCAGTTCTTC.

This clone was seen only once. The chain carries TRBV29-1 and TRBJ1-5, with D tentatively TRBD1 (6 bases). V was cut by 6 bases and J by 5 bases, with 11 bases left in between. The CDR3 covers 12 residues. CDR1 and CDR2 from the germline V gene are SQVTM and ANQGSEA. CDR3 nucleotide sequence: TGCAGCGTACAGTCAGGGGATCAGCCCCAGCATTTT. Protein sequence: CSVQSGDQPQHF. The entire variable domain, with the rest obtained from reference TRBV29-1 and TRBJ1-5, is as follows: SAVISQKPSRDICQRGTSLTIQCQVDSQVTMMFWYRQQPGQSLTLIATANQGSEATYESGFVIDKFPISRPNLTFSTLTVSNMSPEDSSIYLCSVQSGDQPQHFGDGTRLSIL.

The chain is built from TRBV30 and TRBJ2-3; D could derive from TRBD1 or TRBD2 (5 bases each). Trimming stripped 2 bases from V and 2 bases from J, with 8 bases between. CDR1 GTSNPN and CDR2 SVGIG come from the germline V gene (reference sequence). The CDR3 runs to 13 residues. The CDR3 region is CAWSWDLTDTQYF. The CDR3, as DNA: TGTGCCTGGAGTTGGGACCTCACAGATACGCAGTATTTT.